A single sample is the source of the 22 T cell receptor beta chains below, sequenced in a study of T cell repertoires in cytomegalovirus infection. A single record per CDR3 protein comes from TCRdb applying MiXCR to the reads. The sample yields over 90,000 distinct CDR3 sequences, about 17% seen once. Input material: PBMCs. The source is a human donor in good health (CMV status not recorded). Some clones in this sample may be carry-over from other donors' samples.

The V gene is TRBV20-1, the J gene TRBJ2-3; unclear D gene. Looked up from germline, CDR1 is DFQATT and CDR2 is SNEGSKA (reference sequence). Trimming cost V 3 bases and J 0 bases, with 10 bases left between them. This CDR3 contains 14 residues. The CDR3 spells CSARYSYSTDTQYF. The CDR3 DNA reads TGCAGTGCTAGGTACAGCTATAGCACAGATACGCAGTATTTT.

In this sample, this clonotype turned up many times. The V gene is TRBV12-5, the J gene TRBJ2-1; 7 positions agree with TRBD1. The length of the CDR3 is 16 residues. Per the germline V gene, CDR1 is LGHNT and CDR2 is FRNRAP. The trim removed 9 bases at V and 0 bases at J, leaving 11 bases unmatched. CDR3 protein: CASLERGQTSYNEQFF. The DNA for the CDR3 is TGTGCTAGCCTGGAACGGGGACAGACCTCCTACAATGAGCAGTTCTTC. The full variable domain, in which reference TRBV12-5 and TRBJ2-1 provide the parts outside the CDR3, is DARVTQTPRHKVTEMGQEVTMRCQPILGHNTVFWYRQTMMQGLELLAYFRNRAPLDDSGMPKDRFSAEMPDATLATLKIQPSEPRDSAVYFCASLERGQTSYNEQFFGPGTRLTVL.

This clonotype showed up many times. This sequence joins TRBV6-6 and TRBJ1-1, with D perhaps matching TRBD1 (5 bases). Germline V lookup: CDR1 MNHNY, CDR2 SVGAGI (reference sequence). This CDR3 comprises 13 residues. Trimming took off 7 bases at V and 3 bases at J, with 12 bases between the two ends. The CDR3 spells CASTSGGYTEAFF. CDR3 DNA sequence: TGTGCCAGCACCTCCGGGGGGTACACTGAAGCTTTCTTT.

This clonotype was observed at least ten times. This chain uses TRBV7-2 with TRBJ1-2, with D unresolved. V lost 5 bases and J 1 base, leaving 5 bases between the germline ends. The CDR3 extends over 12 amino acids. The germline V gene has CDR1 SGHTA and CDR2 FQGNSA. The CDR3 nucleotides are TGTGCCAGCAGCCCTAATAACTATGGCTACACCTTC. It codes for CASSPNNYGYTF.

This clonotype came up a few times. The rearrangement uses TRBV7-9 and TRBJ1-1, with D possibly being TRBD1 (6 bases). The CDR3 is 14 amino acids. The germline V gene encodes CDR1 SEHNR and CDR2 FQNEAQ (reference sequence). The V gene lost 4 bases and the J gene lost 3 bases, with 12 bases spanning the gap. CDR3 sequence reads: CASSSQGSDTEAFF. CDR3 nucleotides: TGTGCCAGCAGCTCACAGGGCTCGGACACTGAAGCTTTCTTT.

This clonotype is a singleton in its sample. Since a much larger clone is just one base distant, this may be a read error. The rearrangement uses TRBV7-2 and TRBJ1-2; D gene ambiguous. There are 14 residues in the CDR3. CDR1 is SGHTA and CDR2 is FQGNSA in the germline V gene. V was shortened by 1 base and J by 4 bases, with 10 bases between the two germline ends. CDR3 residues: CTSSLEWGSYGYTF. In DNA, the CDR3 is TGTACCAGCAGCTTAGAATGGGGATCCTATGGCTACACCTTC. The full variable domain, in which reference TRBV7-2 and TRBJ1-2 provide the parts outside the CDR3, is GAGVSQSPSNKVTEKGKDVELRCDPISGHTALYWYRQSLGQGLEFLIYFQGNSAPDKSGLPSDRFSAERTGGSVSTLTIQRTQQEDSAVYLCTSSLEWGSYGYTFGSGTRLTVV.

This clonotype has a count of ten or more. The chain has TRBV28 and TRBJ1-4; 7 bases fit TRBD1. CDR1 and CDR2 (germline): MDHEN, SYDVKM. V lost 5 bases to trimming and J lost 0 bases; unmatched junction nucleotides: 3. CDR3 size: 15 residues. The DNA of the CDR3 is TGTGCCAGCAGTCCCCAGGGGGCAACTAATGAAAAACTGTTTTTT. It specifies CASSPQGATNEKLFF.

CDR3 residues: CASKAGGSNTEAFF. For the CDR3, the DNA is TGTGCCAGCAAGGCAGGGGGATCGAACACTGAAGCTTTCTTT. The chain has TRBV27 and TRBJ1-1, with 7 bases that match TRBD1. Trimming took 7 bases from V and 1 from J; bases not matched to a gene: 6. Germline CDR1 and CDR2: MNHEY and SMNVEV (reference sequence). The CDR3 sequence is 14 residues long.

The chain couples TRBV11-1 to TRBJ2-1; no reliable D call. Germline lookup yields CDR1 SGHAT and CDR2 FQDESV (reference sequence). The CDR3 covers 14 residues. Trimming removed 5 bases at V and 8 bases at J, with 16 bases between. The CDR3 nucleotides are TGTGCCAGCAGCCCGGCCTCCCGGTACCATGAGCAGTTCTTC. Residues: CASSPASRYHEQFF.

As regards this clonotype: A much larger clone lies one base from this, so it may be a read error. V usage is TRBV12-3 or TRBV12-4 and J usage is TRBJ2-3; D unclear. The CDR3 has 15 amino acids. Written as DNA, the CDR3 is TGTGTCAGCAGTTTCCATAGCCCTAGCACAGATACGCAGTATTTT. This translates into CVSSFHSPSTDTQYF.

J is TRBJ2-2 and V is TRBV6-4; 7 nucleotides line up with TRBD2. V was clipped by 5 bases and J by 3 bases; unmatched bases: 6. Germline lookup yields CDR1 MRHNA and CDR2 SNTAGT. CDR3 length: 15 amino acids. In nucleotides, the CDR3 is TGTGCCAGCAGTAATAGCGGGCGATACACCGGGGAGCTGTTTTTT. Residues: CASSNSGRYTGELFF.

The CDR3 sequence is CSVEWRDRGDEQYF. As DNA, the CDR3 is TGCAGCGTCGAGTGGAGGGACAGGGGTGACGAGCAGTACTTC. This chain uses TRBV29-1 with TRBJ2-7; TRBD1 matches 10 bases. CDR1 is SQVTM, CDR2 ANQGSEA, per germline. This CDR3 region has 14 residues. J gave up 5 bases and V 6 bases, and 10 bases lay outside the gene matches.

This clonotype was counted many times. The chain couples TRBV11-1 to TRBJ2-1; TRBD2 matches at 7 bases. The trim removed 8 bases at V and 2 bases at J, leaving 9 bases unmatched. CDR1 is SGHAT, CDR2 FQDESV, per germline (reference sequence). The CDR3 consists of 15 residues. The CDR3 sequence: CASSRGREPYNEQFF. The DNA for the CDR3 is TGTGCCAGCTCGAGAGGGAGGGAACCCTACAATGAGCAGTTCTTC.

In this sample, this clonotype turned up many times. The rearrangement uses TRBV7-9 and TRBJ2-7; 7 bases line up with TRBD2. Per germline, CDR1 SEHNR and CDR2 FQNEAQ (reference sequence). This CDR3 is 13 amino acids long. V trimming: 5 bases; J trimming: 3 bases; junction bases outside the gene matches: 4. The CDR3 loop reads CASSRGVLYEQYF. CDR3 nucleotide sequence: TGTGCCAGCAGCCGGGGGGTACTCTACGAGCAGTACTTC.

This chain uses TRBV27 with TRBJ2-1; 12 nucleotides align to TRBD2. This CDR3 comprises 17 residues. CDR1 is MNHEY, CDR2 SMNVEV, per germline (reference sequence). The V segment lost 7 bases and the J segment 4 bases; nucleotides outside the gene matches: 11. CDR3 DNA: TGTGCCAGCACCTCTCTGGCTAGCGGGGGGGTTTACAATGAGCAGTTCTTC. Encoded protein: CASTSLASGGVYNEQFF.

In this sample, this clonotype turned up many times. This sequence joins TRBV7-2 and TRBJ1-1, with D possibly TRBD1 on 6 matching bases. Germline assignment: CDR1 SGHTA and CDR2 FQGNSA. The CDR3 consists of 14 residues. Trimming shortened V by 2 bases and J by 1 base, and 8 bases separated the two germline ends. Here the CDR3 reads CASSLLRGNTEAFF. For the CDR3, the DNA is TGTGCCAGCAGCTTACTCAGGGGGAACACTGAAGCTTTCTTT.

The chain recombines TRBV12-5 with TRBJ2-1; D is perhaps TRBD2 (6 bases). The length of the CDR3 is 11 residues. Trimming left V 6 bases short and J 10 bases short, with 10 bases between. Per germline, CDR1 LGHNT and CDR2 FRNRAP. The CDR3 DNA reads TGTGCTAGTGGGCTGGCGGGGGAGCAGTTCTTC. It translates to CASGLAGEQFF.

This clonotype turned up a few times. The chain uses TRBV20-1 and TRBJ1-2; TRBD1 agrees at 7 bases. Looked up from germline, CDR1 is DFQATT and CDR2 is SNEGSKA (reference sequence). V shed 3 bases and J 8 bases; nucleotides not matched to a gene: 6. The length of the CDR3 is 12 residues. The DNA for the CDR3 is TGCAGTGCTAGTCCAGGGGGGGGGGGCTACACCTTC. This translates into CSASPGGGGYTF.

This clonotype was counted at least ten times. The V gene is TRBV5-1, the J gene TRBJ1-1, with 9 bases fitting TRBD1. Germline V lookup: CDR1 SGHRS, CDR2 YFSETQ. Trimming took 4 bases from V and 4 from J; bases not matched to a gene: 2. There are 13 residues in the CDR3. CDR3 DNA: TGCGCCAGCAGCGAGGGACAGGGCACTGAAGCTTTCTTT. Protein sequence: CASSEGQGTEAFF.

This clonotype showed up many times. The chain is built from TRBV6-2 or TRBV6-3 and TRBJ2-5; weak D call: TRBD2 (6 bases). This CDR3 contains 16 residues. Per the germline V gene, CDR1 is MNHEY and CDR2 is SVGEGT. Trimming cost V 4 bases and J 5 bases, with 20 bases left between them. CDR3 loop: CASSSGGGGFWETQYF. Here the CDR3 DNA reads TGTGCCAGCAGTTCCGGTGGGGGAGGCTTTTGGGAGACCCAGTACTTC.

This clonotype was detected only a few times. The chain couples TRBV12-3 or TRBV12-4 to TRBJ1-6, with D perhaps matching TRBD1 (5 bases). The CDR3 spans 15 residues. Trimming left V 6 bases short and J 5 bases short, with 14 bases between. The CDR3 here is CASRSRQSDNSPLHF. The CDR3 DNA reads TGTGCCAGCAGGTCCCGACAGAGCGATAATTCACCCCTCCACTTT.

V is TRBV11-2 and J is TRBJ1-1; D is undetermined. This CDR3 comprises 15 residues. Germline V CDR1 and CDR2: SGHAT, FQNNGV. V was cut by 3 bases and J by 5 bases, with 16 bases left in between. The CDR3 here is CASSLWRGRETEAFF. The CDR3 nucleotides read TGTGCCAGCAGCTTGTGGCGCGGGAGAGAGACTGAAGCTTTCTTT.